This T cell receptor beta chain was sequenced in a study of T cells in Graves' hyperthyroidism and ophthalmopathy. Regions amplified from RNA transcripts were the TCR beta CDR3 regions. Initially, a first-round RT-PCR of the TCR CDR3 employed the HTBI primer set. TCRdb ran MiXCR on the multiplex PCR reads and lists one entry per CDR3 protein. The sample contains around 500,000 distinct CDR3 sequences, 14% of which appear only once. This clonotype was detected many times. Its antigen remains unidentified. Clinical symptoms, serum thyroxine, TRAb, thyroid ultrasound and orbital computed tomography established diagnosis. Notes on the study in general: It was a median around 6 months before onset that the model predicted ophthalmopathy.

Sequenced material: blood. The TCR originated in a young woman with Graves' hyperthyroidism.

In nucleotides, the CDR3 is TGTGCCAGCAGCTTAGTCACCCCCGCAGATACGCAGTATTTT. It translates to CASSLVTPADTQYF. The V call is TRBV11-2, the J call TRBJ2-3; D unclear. Germline CDR1 and CDR2: SGHAT and FQNNGV. Trimming pared 1 base from V and 4 bases from J, leaving 9 bases between. CDR3 length: 14 residues. The full variable domain, in which reference TRBV11-2 and TRBJ2-3 provide the parts outside the CDR3, is EAGVAQSPRYKIIEKRQSVAFWCNPISGHATLYWYQQILGQGPKLLIQFQNNGVVDDSQLPKDRFSAERLKGVDSTLKIQPAKLEDSAVYLCASSLVTPADTQYFGPGTRLTVL.